The present T cell receptor beta chain was sequenced within a study of CD8 T cells in Susac syndrome. The CDR3 is 11 residues long. Per the germline V gene, CDR1 is DFQATT and CDR2 is SNEGSKA (reference sequence). RNA was extracted with the RNeasy kit, and a quantity of about 0.45 to 1 ug was reverse transcribed using random hexamers. Each CDR3 protein gets one entry after TCRdb re-called the immunoSEQ multiplex PCR reads with MiXCR. The table has some 120,000 distinct CDR3 sequences, about 95% seen once. The sequencing input was CD4+ T cells from PBMCs. This sequence joins TRBV20-1 and TRBJ2-5; a weak D match, TRBD2 (5 bases). The origin of this receptor is a human donor in good health. CDR3 protein: CRVLEGETQYF. DNA of the CDR3: TGCAGGGTCCTAGAGGGTGAGACCCAGTACTTC.